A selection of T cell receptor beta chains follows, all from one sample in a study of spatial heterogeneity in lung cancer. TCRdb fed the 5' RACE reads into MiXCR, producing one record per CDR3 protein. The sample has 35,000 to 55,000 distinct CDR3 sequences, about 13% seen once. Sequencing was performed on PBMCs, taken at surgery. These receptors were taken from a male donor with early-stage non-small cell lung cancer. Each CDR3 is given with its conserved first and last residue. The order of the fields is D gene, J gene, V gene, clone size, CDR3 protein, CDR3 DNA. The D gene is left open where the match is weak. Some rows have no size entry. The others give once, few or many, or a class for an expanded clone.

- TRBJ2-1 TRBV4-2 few CASSQEYAGSYNEQFF TGTGCCAGCAGCCAAGAATATGCAGGGTCCTACAATGAGCAGTTCTTC
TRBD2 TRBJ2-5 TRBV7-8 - CASSLVSGERQETQYF TGTGCCAGCAGCTTAGTTAGCGGGGAGCGACAAGAGACCCAGTACTTC
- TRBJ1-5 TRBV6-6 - CASSFPRGEMSNQPQHF TGTGCCAGCAGTTTCCCCCGGGGGGAAATGAGCAATCAGCCCCAGCATTTT
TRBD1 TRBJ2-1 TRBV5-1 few CASSLGGQNNEQFF TGCGCCAGCAGCTTGGGGGGACAGAACAATGAGCAGTTCTTC
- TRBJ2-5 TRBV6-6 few CASRPRTDGQETQYF TGTGCCAGCAGACCCCGCACGGACGGGCAAGAGACCCAGTACTTC
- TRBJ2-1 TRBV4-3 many CASSPSPGSSYNEQFF TGCGCCAGCAGCCCCTCGCCGGGAAGCTCCTACAATGAGCAGTTCTTC
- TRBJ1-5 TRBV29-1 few CSVEKGRGEPQHF TGCAGCGTTGAGAAAGGGAGAGGGGAGCCCCAGCATTTT
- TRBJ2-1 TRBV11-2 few CASSLSRDNEQFF TGTGCCAGCAGCTTATCCCGGGACAATGAGCAGTTCTTC
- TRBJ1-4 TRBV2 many CASSSSFPNEKLFF TGTGCCAGCAGTAGTAGCTTCCCAAATGAAAAACTGTTTTTT
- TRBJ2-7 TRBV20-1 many CSARENDYEQYF TGCAGTGCTAGAGAAAACGACTACGAGCAGTACTTC
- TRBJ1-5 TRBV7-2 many CASSLVGDQPQHF TGTGCCAGCAGCTTGGTTGGGGATCAGCCCCAGCATTTT
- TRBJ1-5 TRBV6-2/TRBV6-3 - CASRGPGLSNQPQHF TGTGCCAGCAGGGGTCCAGGGCTGAGCAATCAGCCCCAGCATTTT
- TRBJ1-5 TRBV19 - CASIDGIYPPGNQPQHF TGTGCCAGTATAGACGGAATTTACCCCCCGGGCAATCAGCCCCAGCATTTT
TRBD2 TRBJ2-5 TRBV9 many CASSSGLARETQYF TGTGCCAGCAGCTCAGGACTAGCGCGAGAGACCCAGTACTTC
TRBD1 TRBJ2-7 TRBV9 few CASSARQGAAYEQYF TGTGCCAGCAGCGCCCGACAGGGGGCCGCCTACGAGCAGTACTTC
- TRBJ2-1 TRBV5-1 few CASTGGLGYNEQFF TGCGCCAGCACCGGGGGATTAGGGTACAATGAGCAGTTCTTC
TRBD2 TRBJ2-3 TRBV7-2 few CASSLKGLGHFDTQYF TGTGCCAGCAGCTTAAAAGGACTAGGCCACTTCGATACGCAGTATTTT
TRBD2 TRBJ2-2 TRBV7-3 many CASSLNSLAGNGELFF TGTGCCAGCAGCTTAAATTCCCTAGCGGGTAACGGGGAGCTGTTTTTT
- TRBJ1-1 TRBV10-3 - CAISESNGGNTEAFF TGTGCCATCAGTGAGTCCAACGGGGGGAACACTGAAGCTTTCTTT
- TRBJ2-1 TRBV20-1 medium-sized CSARDLEQFF TGCAGTGCTAGAGACCTTGAGCAGTTCTTC
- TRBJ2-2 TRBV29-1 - CSVDIRESGELFF TGCAGCGTGGATATCCGGGAGAGCGGGGAGCTGTTTTTT
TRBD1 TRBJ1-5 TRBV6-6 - CASSYRDRAQYSNQPQHF TGTGCCAGCAGTTACCGGGACAGGGCGCAATATAGCAATCAGCCCCAGCATTTT
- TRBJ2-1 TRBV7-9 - CASSWSSGDYNEQFF TGTGCCAGCAGCTGGTCAAGCGGAGACTACAATGAGCAGTTCTTC
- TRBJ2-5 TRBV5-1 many CASSLESGFQETQYF TGCGCCAGCAGCTTGGAATCCGGTTTCCAAGAGACCCAGTACTTC
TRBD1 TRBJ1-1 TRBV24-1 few CATSEGTGEAFF TGTGCCACCAGTGAAGGGACAGGAGAAGCTTTCTTT
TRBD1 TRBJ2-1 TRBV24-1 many CATSDGGQGARDEQFF TGTGCCACCAGTGATGGGGGACAGGGGGCGCGGGATGAGCAGTTCTTC
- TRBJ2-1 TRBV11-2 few CVSSSTGLGEQFF TGTGTCAGCAGCTCCACAGGGTTAGGAGAGCAGTTCTTC
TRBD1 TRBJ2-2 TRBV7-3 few CASSKTGVAGELFF TGTGCCAGCAGCAAGACAGGGGTGGCCGGGGAGCTGTTTTTT
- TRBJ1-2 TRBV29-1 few CSVEGRERYGYTF TGCAGCGTTGAGGGCCGAGAGAGGTATGGCTACACCTTC
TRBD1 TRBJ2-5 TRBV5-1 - CASSSQGTGQETQYF TGCGCCAGCAGCTCCCAAGGGACAGGGCAAGAGACCCAGTACTTC
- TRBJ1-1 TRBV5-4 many CASRGRKTEAFF TGTGCCAGCAGGGGTCGGAAGACTGAAGCTTTCTTT
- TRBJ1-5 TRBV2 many CASRLRMGQPQHF TGTGCCAGCAGGCTCAGGATGGGACAGCCCCAGCATTTT
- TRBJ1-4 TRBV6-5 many CASSYRTVGEKLFF TGTGCCAGCAGTTACCGGACTGTGGGGGAAAAACTGTTTTTT
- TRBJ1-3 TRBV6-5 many CASSSPNGNTIYF TGTGCCAGCAGTTCTCCAAACGGAAACACCATATATTTT
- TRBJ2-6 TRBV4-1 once CASSQPTGSGANVLTF TGCGCCAGCAGCCAACCTACAGGCTCTGGGGCCAACGTCCTGACTTTC
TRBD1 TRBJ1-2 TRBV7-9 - CASNPTGGANYGYTF TGTGCCAGCAACCCGACAGGGGGCGCTAACTATGGCTACACCTTC
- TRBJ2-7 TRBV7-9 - CASSLVRAPSYEQYF TGTGCCAGCAGCTTAGTACGGGCTCCGAGCTACGAGCAGTACTTC
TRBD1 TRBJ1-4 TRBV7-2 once CASSPRGRDEKLFF TGTGCCAGCAGCCCCAGGGGGCGGGATGAAAAACTGTTTTTT
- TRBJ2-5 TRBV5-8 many CASTRAIKTQYF TGTGCCAGCACCCGTGCAATAAAGACCCAGTACTTC
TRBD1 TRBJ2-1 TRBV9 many CASSGRTGGHNEQFF TGTGCCAGCAGCGGCCGGACAGGGGGTCACAATGAGCAGTTCTTC
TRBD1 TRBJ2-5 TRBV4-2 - CASRERTGGETQYF TGTGCCAGCAGGGAACGGACAGGGGGAGAGACCCAGTACTTC
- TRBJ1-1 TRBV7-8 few CASSLLTEAFF TGTGCCAGCAGCCTGCTAACTGAAGCTTTCTTT